This TCR beta chain was sequenced during a study of siplizumab effects on memory and regulatory T cells. In germline, CDR1 is MGHRA, CDR2 YSYEKL. V dropped 1 base and J dropped 3 bases, with 16 bases sitting between them. The CDR3 sequence is 17 residues long. A single count supports this clone. Sequencing used immunoSEQ multiplex PCR; TCRdb keeps in-frame clones, though not all of them. The sample has 100,000 or so clones, around 92% seen once; the top ten hold around 0.73%. V and J are TRBV4-1 and TRBJ2-1, with D tentatively TRBD1 or TRBD2 (5 bases each). The sequenced sample consisted of Tregs sorted from blood. The origin of this receptor is a human donor in good health. CDR3 bases: TGCGCCAGCAGCCAAGTGTTAGGGGAGTGGGTCTACAATGAGCAGTTCTTC. As protein: CASSQVLGEWVYNEQFF.